Presented here are 14 T cell receptor beta chains from one specimen sequenced in a study of T cells in Graves' hyperthyroidism and ophthalmopathy. The TCR beta CDR3 regions underwent amplification using RNA transcripts as the source. First-round RT-PCR with HTBI primers amplified the TCR CDR3 region. One entry per CDR3 protein results from TCRdb running MiXCR on the multiplex PCR reads. The sample has some 690,000 distinct CDR3 sequences; roughly 17% are singletons. The sequenced material came from blood. The receptors derive from a man between 50 and 59 years old with Graves' hyperthyroidism.

This clonotype has ten or more counts. This sequence joins TRBV20-1 and TRBJ2-7; perhaps TRBD1 as D (5 bases). Germline V gene data show CDR1 as DFQATT and CDR2 as SNEGSKA (reference sequence). V was cut by 1 base and J by 3 bases, with 10 bases left in between. The CDR3 is made up of 13 amino acids. CDR3 amino acids: CSARGARDYEQYF. CDR3 bases: TGCAGTGCTAGAGGAGCCAGGGACTACGAGCAGTACTTC.

This clonotype was observed at least ten times. The chain carries TRBV20-1 and TRBJ2-7, with D unclear. Trimming took 5 bases from V and 2 from J, leaving 13 bases between them. CDR1 DFQATT and CDR2 SNEGSKA come from the germline V gene (reference sequence). The CDR3 contains 13 residues. CDR3 sequence reads: CSAHGSTTYEQYF. Here the CDR3 DNA reads TGCAGTGCTCACGGCAGCACGACCTACGAGCAGTACTTC.

This clonotype was recorded at least ten times. The rearrangement joins TRBV11-2 to TRBJ2-1; D not certain. CDR1 is SGHAT and CDR2 is FQNNGV in the germline V gene. This CDR3 is 16 amino acids long. V gave up 5 bases and J gave up 4 bases, with 18 bases separating them. The CDR3: CASSPSSVNQYNEQFF. Here the CDR3 DNA reads TGTGCCAGCAGCCCCAGCTCGGTCAACCAATACAATGAGCAGTTCTTC.

There are many counts of this clonotype. The chain has TRBV28 and TRBJ2-7; 10 nucleotides match TRBD2. Germline V lookup: CDR1 MDHEN, CDR2 SYDVKM. With V trimmed by 8 bases and J by 4 bases, 8 bases remained unmatched. The CDR3 is 14 amino acids. The CDR3 DNA follows: TGTGCCAGCTGGGCTAGCGGGAGTCAGTACGAGCAGTACTTC. Its protein is CASWASGSQYEQYF.

There are a few counts of this clonotype. This chain connects TRBV5-1 to TRBJ2-7; 10 bases are a match to TRBD1. Germline V gives CDR1 SGHRS, CDR2 YFSETQ. The junction had 11 bases not matched to a gene; V was cut back by 5 bases and J by 6 bases. CDR3 length equals 15 residues. The CDR3 DNA reads TGCGCCAGCAGATCGACAGGGGGCGGCTTCGTCGAGCAGTACTTC. This sequence encodes CASRSTGGGFVEQYF.

The table lists this clonotype with many counts. The chain couples TRBV11-2 to TRBJ2-1; D ambiguous. The germline V gene encodes CDR1 SGHAT and CDR2 FQNNGV. The length of the CDR3 is 11 residues. V dropped 7 bases and J dropped 8 bases, with 9 bases sitting between them. CDR3 sequence (DNA): TGTGCCAGCACCCACGACGATGAGCAGTTCTTC. This codes for CASTHDDEQFF.

At least ten counts were recorded for this clonotype. The V and J genes are TRBV12-3 or TRBV12-4 and TRBJ2-1; 12 nucleotides match TRBD2. The CDR3 has 16 amino acids. Trimming removed 2 bases from V and 8 bases from J; junction bases left unmatched: 7. The CDR3 DNA follows: TGTGCCAGCAGTTTAATGGCTAGCGGGAGGGCCCATGAGCAGTTCTTC. Its protein is CASSLMASGRAHEQFF.

This chain uses TRBV20-1 with TRBJ1-6, with no clear D. From germline, CDR1 is DFQATT and CDR2 SNEGSKA (reference sequence). CDR3 length equals 15 residues. V lost 3 bases, J lost 0 bases, and 9 bases lay in between. CDR3: CSASRSSSYNSPLHF. CDR3 coding DNA: TGCAGTGCTAGCCGGTCCAGCTCCTATAATTCACCCCTCCACTTT.

This clonotype appeared many times. The chain links TRBV27 to TRBJ2-6, with D possibly called TRBD1 or TRBD2 (5 bases each). This CDR3 comprises 16 residues. Trimming cost V 2 bases and J 4 bases, with 12 bases left between them. The germline V gene encodes CDR1 MNHEY and CDR2 SMNVEV (reference sequence). The CDR3 reads CASSLHGGAGANVLTF. In nucleotides, the CDR3 is TGTGCCAGCAGTTTACATGGGGGTGCCGGGGCCAACGTCCTGACTTTC.

Ten or more counts support this clonotype. The gene calls are TRBV12-3 or TRBV12-4 and TRBJ1-2, with TRBD1 identical over 9 bases. The CDR3 spans 14 residues. V lost 7 bases, J lost 2 bases, and 5 bases stayed unmatched. The DNA for the CDR3 is TGTGCCAGCAATCTTGGGACAGGGAACTATGGCTACACCTTC. As protein: CASNLGTGNYGYTF.

The chain joins TRBV7-2 to TRBJ1-3, with TRBD1 as a possible D gene (5 bases). CDR1 and CDR2 from the germline V gene are SGHTA and FQGNSA. The CDR3 consists of 16 residues. Deletions cut 0 bases from V and 2 bases from J, with 11 bases between. CDR3: CASSLAQGQAGNTIYF. The CDR3 DNA sequence: TGTGCCAGCAGCTTAGCGCAGGGTCAGGCTGGAAACACCATATATTTT.

This clonotype showed up just a few times. J is TRBJ2-2 and V is TRBV9; TRBD1 matches at 7 bases. Germline loops: CDR1 SGDLS, CDR2 YYNGEE. The CDR3 sequence is 15 residues long. Trimming at V came to 3 bases and at J to 5 bases, leaving 7 bases not matched to a gene. The CDR3 DNA reads TGTGCCAGCAGCGCTTCAGGGGGTTTAACCGGGGAGCTGTTTTTT. Translating gives CASSASGGLTGELFF.

V is TRBV30 and J is TRBJ2-3, with 7 positions matching TRBD2. V lost 5 bases to trimming and J lost 10 bases; unmatched junction nucleotides: 15. Germline V lookup: CDR1 GTSNPN, CDR2 SVGIG (reference sequence). This CDR3 comprises 14 residues. DNA of the CDR3: TGTGCCTGGGGCGGGCTAGCCGGACGGGGGGCGCAGTATTTT. Translating it yields CAWGGLAGRGAQYF.

This clonotype was counted only a few times. V is TRBV19 and J is TRBJ2-7; D may be TRBD1 (6 bases). Trimming took 5 bases from V and 2 from J, leaving 13 bases between them. CDR1 LNHDA and CDR2 SQIVND come from the germline V gene (reference sequence). This CDR3 has 14 amino acids. CDR3 sequence reads: CASSYPGQPYEQYF. CDR3 sequence (DNA): TGTGCCAGTAGTTATCCGGGACAACCCTACGAGCAGTACTTC.